A single sample is the source of the 2 T cell receptor beta chains below, sequenced in a study of technical replicates of blood from a handful of donors. The assay was immunoSEQ multiplex PCR, and TCRdb's table has in-frame clones only and misses some. The sample records tens of thousands of clones, approximately 90% being singletons. Specimen: T cells isolated from PBMCs. These receptors originate from a human donor in good health.

The chain combines TRBV12-5 with TRBJ1-1; 9 bases are a match to TRBD1. V was pared by 5 bases and J by 0 bases, with 7 bases of the junction left unmatched. CDR1 and CDR2 from the germline V gene are LGHNT and FRNRAP. There are 16 residues in the CDR3. CDR3 DNA sequence: TGTGCTAGTGGTCGAATTACAGGGGGCCTGAACACTGAAGCTTTCTTT. Its protein is CASGRITGGLNTEAFF.

The chain joins TRBV19 to TRBJ1-2; 9 bases map to TRBD1. Germline values: CDR1 LNHDA, CDR2 SQIVND (reference sequence). Germline trimming cut 6 bases from V and 6 bases from J; bases unmatched to any gene: 11. The CDR3 totals 15 residues. CDR3 in amino acids: CASSPPTTGGDGYTF. CDR3 DNA: TGTGCCAGTAGCCCCCCCACAACAGGGGGCGATGGCTACACCTTC.